This T cell receptor (beta chain) was sequenced during a study of T-cell reconstitution after alpha-beta-depleted transplantation in children. V was cut by 5 bases and J by 3 bases, with 8 bases left in between. CDR3 size: 13 residues. This clonotype was observed many times. Its antigen is as yet unknown. Unique molecular identifiers were incorporated into the prepared TCRbeta library. In TCRdb, the PCR reads were re-called with MiXCR into one record per CDR3 protein. The sample lists hundreds of thousands of distinct CDR3 sequences, approximately 8.4% occurring once. General study findings and limits: Reportedly, alpha-beta T cells present about two months post-transplant originated from several hundred expanded clones of graft origin. The study traced high day-60 TCRbeta diversity in some patients to surviving recipient T cells and thymic progenitors. Counts and diversity of T cells one year after transplant came mostly from newly produced T cells.

Material: PBMCs, mostly from graft donor cells, obtained 360 days after TCRalphabeta/CD19-depleted stem cell transplant. This clonotype was obtained from a male patient aged 2 to 10 who had a stem cell transplant for acute myeloid leukemia, so the T cells may come from the graft donor. The V gene is TRBV12-3 or TRBV12-4, the J gene TRBJ2-1, with TRBD1 as a possible D gene (5 bases). The CDR3 sequence: CASSPGYYNEQFF. CDR3 sequence (DNA): TGTGCCAGCAGTCCAGGGTACTACAATGAGCAGTTCTTC.